Listed here are 17 T cell receptor beta chains from one sample, sequenced in a study of vaccination and CD4 T cells after COVID-19. These receptors lack a known antigen. The Oncomine TCR Beta short-read assay was applied to DNA of cultured CD4+ T cells. TCRdb re-analysed the PCR reads in MiXCR, keeping a single row per CDR3 protein. Of around 26,000 distinct CDR3 sequences in the sample, roughly 64% are singletons; the top ten hold over 4.5%. Treatment described: roughly 11-day PBMC culture with coronavirus spike peptide pools or control peptides (ViraFEST assay). Sequenced sample: CD4+ T cells from blood, cultured in vitro. The source of these receptors is a human donor who had recovered from COVID-19.

Only a few counts were recorded for this clonotype. The chain couples TRBV4-2 to TRBJ2-7; D is ambiguous. Trimming stripped 4 bases from V and 6 bases from J, with 10 bases between. Germline CDR1 reads LGHNA; CDR2 reads YNFKEQ. There are 12 residues in the CDR3. The CDR3 here is CASSPRLGEQYF. DNA of the CDR3: TGTGCCAGCAGCCCCCGTTTAGGCGAGCAGTACTTC.

The chain uses TRBV30 and TRBJ2-7; unclear D gene. Germline V gene lookup returns CDR1 GTSNPN and CDR2 SVGIG (reference sequence). The CDR3 is 12 residues long. Trimming pared 4 bases from V and 4 bases from J, leaving 11 bases between. The CDR3 DNA reads TGTGCCTGGAAGACGTCCCGGTACGAGCAGTACTTC. As protein: CAWKTSRYEQYF.

The chain uses TRBV7-2 and TRBJ1-2, with D perhaps TRBD1 (5 bases). V gave up 7 bases and J gave up 4 bases, with 16 bases separating them. This CDR3 region has 14 residues. CDR1 and CDR2 from the germline V gene are SGHTA and FQGNSA. Here the CDR3 reads CASIGSGTSYGYTF. The CDR3 DNA is TGTGCCAGCATCGGCTCGGGGACCTCCTATGGCTACACCTTC.

The chain joins TRBV30 to TRBJ2-5; 14 bases fit TRBD2. The CDR3 is 17 residues long. Germline values: CDR1 GTSNPN, CDR2 SVGIG (reference sequence). V lost 3 bases to trimming and J lost 0 bases; unmatched junction nucleotides: 6. Here the CDR3 DNA reads TGTGCCTGGAGCGGACTAGCGGGAGGAGGGTACCAAGAGACCCAGTACTTC. It translates to CAWSGLAGGGYQETQYF.

The gene calls are TRBV6-2 or TRBV6-3 and TRBJ1-2; D is uncertain. CDR1 is MNHEY, CDR2 SVGEGT, per germline. Trimming removed 6 bases from V and 8 bases from J, with 16 bases in between. The CDR3 contains 13 residues. CDR3 nucleotide sequence: TGTGCCAGCAGCCCCGGGCTCTCCAGGGGCTACACCTTC. Encoded protein: CASSPGLSRGYTF.

The rearrangement links TRBV2 to TRBJ2-7; no clear D gene. The V and J ends lost 6 bases and 3 bases respectively, with 6 bases between them. Germline V lookup: CDR1 SNHLY, CDR2 FYNNEI. The CDR3 runs to 11 residues. This CDR3 is CASRVIYEQYF. The CDR3 DNA follows: TGTGCCAGCAGAGTGATCTACGAGCAGTACTTC.

The gene calls are TRBV7-6 and TRBJ2-3; D possibly corresponds to TRBD2 (7 bases). The germline V gene encodes CDR1 SGHVS and CDR2 FNYEAQ. The V end lost 5 bases, the J end lost 4 bases, and 16 bases lay between the germline ends. The CDR3 extends over 15 amino acids. CDR3 residues: CASSPWGGRADTQYF. CDR3 in DNA: TGTGCCAGCAGCCCCTGGGGGGGGCGCGCAGATACGCAGTATTTT.

This rearrangement joins TRBV7-2 to TRBJ2-7; TRBD1 aligns across 7 bases. The J segment lost 5 bases and the V segment lost 3 bases, leaving 4 bases of the junction unmatched. This CDR3 contains 13 residues. Germline V gene sequence: CDR1 SGHTA, CDR2 FQGNSA. CDR3 residues: CASSFTQGNEQYF. CDR3 in DNA: TGTGCCAGCAGCTTCACACAGGGGAACGAGCAGTACTTC.

The sample holds a few counts of this clonotype. The chain carries TRBV20-1 and TRBJ1-2; a weak D match, TRBD1 (5 bases). The CDR3 is 13 amino acids. The germline V gene has CDR1 DFQATT and CDR2 SNEGSKA (reference sequence). Trimming left V 2 bases short and J 3 bases short, with 10 bases between. CDR3 loop: CSARQGHYYGYTF. DNA of the CDR3: TGCAGTGCTAGACAGGGTCATTACTATGGCTACACCTTC.

This clonotype has a handful of counts. The rearrangement uses TRBV20-1 and TRBJ2-2; no firm D call. This CDR3 has 15 residues. V was clipped by 0 bases and J by 6 bases, with 14 bases between them. CDR1 DFQATT and CDR2 SNEGSKA come from the germline V gene (reference sequence). This CDR3 reads CSARDLGLRSGELFF. The DNA of the CDR3 is TGCAGTGCTAGAGATCTAGGGCTCAGGTCCGGGGAGCTGTTTTTT.

This clonotype was counted once. The chain uses TRBV7-2 and TRBJ2-1; no clear D. Trimming took off 2 bases at V and 0 bases at J, with 8 bases between the two ends. The CDR3 has 15 residues. The germline V gene has CDR1 SGHTA and CDR2 FQGNSA. For the CDR3, the DNA is TGTGCCAGCAGCTTAATTGTGAGCTCCTACAATGAGCAGTTCTTC. The encoded protein is CASSLIVSSYNEQFF.

The chain recombines TRBV12-3 or TRBV12-4 with TRBJ1-1; 7 bases match TRBD1. V lost 3 bases to trimming and J lost 4 bases; unmatched junction nucleotides: 11. This CDR3 spans 16 amino acids. CDR3 protein: CASSFHPRQGSTEAFF. The CDR3 DNA is TGTGCCAGCAGTTTCCATCCGAGACAGGGCAGCACTGAAGCTTTCTTT.

The rearrangement uses TRBV14 and TRBJ2-1; D is perhaps TRBD1 (6 bases). Germline values: CDR1 SGHDN, CDR2 FVKESK. The CDR3 runs to 13 residues. The V end lost 3 bases, the J end lost 13 bases, and 16 bases lay between the germline ends. The CDR3 DNA sequence: TGTGCCAGCAGCCAGCACGACAGGTCCACACAGTTCTTC. Amino acid sequence: CASSQHDRSTQFF.

The rearrangement links TRBV27 to TRBJ1-5, with 8 positions matching TRBD1. The CDR3 has 15 amino acids. The V gene end was trimmed by 6 bases and the J gene end by 0 bases; junction bases not matched to a gene: 4. The germline V gene encodes CDR1 MNHEY and CDR2 SMNVEV (reference sequence). The CDR3 coding sequence is TGTGCCAGCAGCACCGACAGGGGTAGCAATCAGCCCCAGCATTTT. Encoded protein: CASSTDRGSNQPQHF.

The table lists this clonotype with a few counts. Written as DNA, the CDR3 is TGTGCCAGCAGCTTAGTCCCGGGGGCCCCCCAGCATTTT. This translates into CASSLVPGAPQHF. The chain has TRBV7-8 and TRBJ1-5; perhaps TRBD1 as D (6 bases). The V and J ends lost 1 base and 10 bases respectively, with 11 bases between them. The CDR3 spans 13 residues. Germline V gene sequence: CDR1 SGHVS, CDR2 FQNEAQ. Full variable domain (missing parts from reference TRBV7-8 and TRBJ1-5): GAGVSQSPRYKVAKRGQDVALRCDPISGHVSLFWYQQALGQGPEFLTYFQNEAQLDKSGLPSDRFFAERPEGSVSTLKIQRTQQEDSAVYLCASSLVPGAPQHFGDGTRLSIL.

This clonotype was counted a few times. The V call is TRBV6-1, the J call TRBJ1-5; D is unresolved. Germline CDR1 reads MNHNS; CDR2 reads SASEGT. This CDR3 is built from 13 residues. V was trimmed by 6 bases and J by 1 base, leaving 7 bases between them. The CDR3 protein is CASRAWSNQPQHF. The CDR3 DNA sequence: TGTGCCAGCAGAGCATGGAGCAATCAGCCCCAGCATTTT.

V and J are TRBV6-1 and TRBJ2-7; D gene ambiguous. The V end lost 6 bases, the J end lost 6 bases, and 6 bases lay between the germline ends. The germline V gene has CDR1 MNHNS and CDR2 SASEGT. This CDR3 region has 10 residues. This chain's CDR3 is CASRRTEQYF. The CDR3 bases are TGTGCCAGCAGGCGGACCGAGCAGTACTTC.